This T cell receptor beta chain was documented in a study of blood T cell repertoires in COVID-19. Overall study: In each case, the material was cDNA or gDNA derived from T cells, B-cell-depleted T cells, or PBMCs.

The data were produced by immunoSEQ multiplex PCR, yet TCRdb's version contains in-frame clones alone and is incomplete. The table lists more than 85,000 clones, about 80% of them singletons. Germline lookup yields CDR1 SGHNT and CDR2 YENEEA. The CDR3 is 13 residues long. The V end was cut by 2 bases, the J end by 5 bases, with 9 bases between. The rearrangement uses TRBV11-3 and TRBJ1-1; a weak D match, TRBD1 (5 bases). The sequencing input was peripheral blood. This TCR came from a human donor in a cohort sampled during active COVID-19. The DNA for the CDR3 is TGTGCCAGCAGCTTAAGGGAGGGGACTGAAGCTTTCTTT. Its protein product is CASSLREGTEAFF.